A single sample gave rise to the 14 T cell receptor beta chains below, sequenced in a study of molecular identifiers for immune sequencing clone quantification. Each CDR3 protein gets one entry after TCRdb re-called the PCR reads with MiXCR. The sample includes under 800,000 distinct CDR3 sequences, 25% of them seen just once. The sequenced material came from naive CD8+ T cells from blood, with Jurkat cell RNA spiked in. The subset was: FACS-sorted CD8+CD4-CCR7+CD45RA+ naive T cells. Receptor source: a human donor in good health. Some libraries in this study had Jurkat cell RNA spiked in.

J is TRBJ1-3 and V is TRBV30; tentatively, D is TRBD1 (5 bases). CDR1 and CDR2 (germline): GTSNPN, SVGIG (reference sequence). The V and J ends lost 0 bases and 8 bases respectively, with 11 bases between them. This CDR3 is built from 13 residues. The CDR3 DNA reads as TGTGCCTGGAGTGTAGGGGCTTTTGACACCATATATTTT. Translated: CAWSVGAFDTIYF.

This clonotype has a count of ten or more. This chain joins TRBV6-2 or TRBV6-3 and TRBJ1-2; D is unclear. This CDR3 spans 11 amino acids. Germline V gives CDR1 MNHEY, CDR2 SVGEGT. The V end lost 2 bases, the J end lost 5 bases, and 3 bases lay between the germline ends. The CDR3 is CASSYVYGYTF. For the CDR3, the DNA is TGTGCCAGCAGTTACGTTTATGGCTACACCTTC.

Notes on this clonotype: This may come from a read error, since a much larger clone is one base off. V is TRBV19 and J is TRBJ2-3; D unresolved. CDR1 is LNHDA, CDR2 SQIVND, per germline (reference sequence). The CDR3 has 11 amino acids. CDR3 loop: CASSIADTRYF. Written as DNA, the CDR3 is TGTGCCAGTAGTATCGCAGATACGCGGTATTTT. Combining the CDR3 with reference TRBV19 and TRBJ2-3 gives the whole variable domain DGGITQSPKYLFRKEGQNVTLSCEQNLNHDAMYWYRQDPGQGLRLIYYSQIVNDFQKGDIAEGYSVSREKKESFPLTVTSAQKNPTAFYLCASSIADTRYFGPGTRLTVL.

The chain couples TRBV19 to TRBJ2-7; no reliable D call. The ends were cut back, 8 bases at V and 4 bases at J, with 21 bases in the middle. The CDR3 is made up of 15 amino acids. CDR1 is LNHDA and CDR2 is SQIVND in the germline V gene (reference sequence). The CDR3 nucleotides are TGTGCCAGTTCGTACTACTCCGGGCCGACTTACGAGCAGTACTTC. It encodes CASSYYSGPTYEQYF.

This clonotype was detected many times. The V gene is TRBV5-6, the J gene TRBJ2-6; D uncertain. CDR1 is SGHDT, CDR2 YYEEEE, per germline. The CDR3 consists of 13 residues. Trimming stripped 0 bases from V and 5 bases from J, with 3 bases between. CDR3 sequence reads: CASSLAWANVLTF. DNA for the CDR3: TGTGCCAGCAGCTTGGCTTGGGCCAACGTCCTGACTTTC.

This clonotype came up many times. This chain links TRBV4-1 with TRBJ2-1; possibly TRBD2 for D (5 bases). V lost 5 bases and J lost 6, with 14 bases in between. This CDR3 contains 14 residues. Germline V CDR1 and CDR2: MGHRA, YSYEKL. CDR3 in DNA: TGCGCCAGCAGCTTAAACCTAGCCCCCAATGAGCAGTTCTTC. This encodes CASSLNLAPNEQFF.

This clonotype was observed once. V gene TRBV6-5 combines with J gene TRBJ1-3; the D gene is possibly TRBD1 (5 bases). Germline CDR1 and CDR2: MNHEY and SVGAGI. Trimming stripped 5 bases from V and 0 bases from J, with 23 bases between. CDR3 length: 19 residues. The CDR3: CASSLGDHSYPVSGNTIYF. The CDR3 coding sequence is TGTGCCAGCAGTCTTGGGGACCATAGCTACCCCGTCTCTGGAAACACCATATATTTT.

The rearrangement links TRBV3-1 to TRBJ2-7; D is possibly TRBD2 (5 bases). Trimming took 0 bases from V and 7 from J, leaving 13 bases between them. CDR3 size: 14 residues. The germline V gene has CDR1 LGHDT and CDR2 YNNKEL (reference sequence). The CDR3 DNA is TGTGCCAGCAGCCAAGAGACTACCCCCCTGGAGCAGTACTTC. Its protein is CASSQETTPLEQYF.

This clonotype was seen ten or more times. The chain combines TRBV27 with TRBJ1-5, with D possibly TRBD1 on 6 matching bases. There are 16 residues in the CDR3. CDR1 and CDR2 from the germline V gene are MNHEY and SMNVEV (reference sequence). Trimming left V 8 bases short and J 7 bases short, with 24 bases between. The CDR3 nucleotides read TGTGCCAGCTCCGGGGGGCTCCCGGGGGCAGGACAGCCCCAGCATTTT. It yields the protein CASSGGLPGAGQPQHF.

The chain recombines TRBV20-1 with TRBJ2-1; 8 positions agree with TRBD2. V was pared by 6 bases and J by 4 bases, with 8 bases of the junction left unmatched. There are 14 residues in the CDR3. Germline lookup yields CDR1 DFQATT and CDR2 SNEGSKA (reference sequence). CDR3 coding DNA: TGCAGTGCGTCATCTCCGGGGGGGTACAATGAGCAGTTCTTC. This sequence encodes CSASSPGGYNEQFF.

This chain links TRBV4-3 with TRBJ2-5, with a tentative D call TRBD2 (6 bases). This CDR3 spans 16 amino acids. Per germline, CDR1 LGHNA and CDR2 YSLEER. V lost 0 bases, J lost 4 bases, and 15 bases lay in between. In nucleotides, the CDR3 is TGCGCCAGCAGCCAAGATTGGGGGGACCCGCCAGAGACCCAGTACTTC. This gives the protein CASSQDWGDPPETQYF.

The chain combines TRBV15 with TRBJ2-1, with D perhaps TRBD1 (7 bases). The CDR3 covers 15 residues. Trimming pared 0 bases from V and 6 bases from J, leaving 12 bases between. Germline-derived CDR1 and CDR2 are LNHNV and YYDKDF (reference sequence). CDR3 nucleotide sequence: TGTGCCACCAGCAGAGATAGACAGGGAGGCAATGAGCAGTTCTTC. It yields the protein CATSRDRQGGNEQFF.

The sample holds many counts of this clonotype. The chain recombines TRBV27 with TRBJ2-7; weak D call: TRBD1 (6 bases). Trimming took off 4 bases at V and 6 bases at J, with 13 bases between the two ends. Germline V gives CDR1 MNHEY, CDR2 SMNVEV (reference sequence). The length of the CDR3 is 13 residues. CDR3 coding DNA: TGTGCCAGCAGTTGGGCAGGGGCCGCCGAGCAGTACTTC. Translation gives CASSWAGAAEQYF.

V is TRBV7-2 and J is TRBJ2-7; the match to TRBD2 covers 10 bases. Germline lookup yields CDR1 SGHTA and CDR2 FQGNSA. Unmatched junction bases numbered 9, after V lost 5 bases and J lost 5 bases. The CDR3 spans 15 residues. CDR3 sequence reads: CASSRGGLAWDEQYF. The DNA for the CDR3 is TGTGCCAGCAGCAGAGGGGGACTAGCGTGGGACGAGCAGTACTTC. The full variable domain, completed using reference TRBV7-2 and TRBJ2-7, is GAGVSQSPSNKVTEKGKDVELRCDPISGHTALYWYRQSLGQGLEFLIYFQGNSAPDKSGLPSDRFSAERTGGSVSTLTIQRTQQEDSAVYLCASSRGGLAWDEQYFGPGTRLTVT.